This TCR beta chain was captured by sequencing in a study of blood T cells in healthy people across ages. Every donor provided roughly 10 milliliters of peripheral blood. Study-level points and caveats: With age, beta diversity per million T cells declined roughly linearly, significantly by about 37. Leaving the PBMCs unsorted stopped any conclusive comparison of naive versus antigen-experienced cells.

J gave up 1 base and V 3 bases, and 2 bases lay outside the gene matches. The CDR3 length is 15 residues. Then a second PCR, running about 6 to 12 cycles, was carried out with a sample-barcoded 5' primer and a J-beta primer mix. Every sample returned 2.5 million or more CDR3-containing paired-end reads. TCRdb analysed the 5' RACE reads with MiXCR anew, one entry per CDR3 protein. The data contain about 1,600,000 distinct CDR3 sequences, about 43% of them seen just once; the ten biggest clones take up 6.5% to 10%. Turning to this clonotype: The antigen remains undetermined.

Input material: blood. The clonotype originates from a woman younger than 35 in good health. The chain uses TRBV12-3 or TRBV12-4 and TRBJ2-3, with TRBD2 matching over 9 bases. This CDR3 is CASSFRTSGTDTQYF. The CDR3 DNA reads TGTGCCAGCAGTTTTCGGACTAGCGGCACAGATACGCAGTATTTT.